Sequencing of this TCR beta chain was carried out in a study of blood T cell repertoires in COVID-19. Some clones are missing from TCRdb's copy, which holds only in-frame ones; the method was immunoSEQ multiplex PCR. The repertoire holds about 250,000 clones, with roughly 90% as singletons. Germline V gene lookup returns CDR1 MNHEY and CDR2 SVGAGI. V lost 8 bases to trimming and J lost 4 bases; unmatched junction nucleotides: 10. The CDR3 is 15 residues long. The specimen was PBMCs or T cells enriched from blood (not recorded which). This TCR was recovered from a man aged 40-49 years who had recovered from COVID-19. The rearrangement joins TRBV6-5 to TRBJ1-5; 8 nucleotides agree with TRBD1. CDR3 loop: CASAKGTGQNQPQHF. For the CDR3, the DNA is TGTGCCAGCGCCAAGGGGACAGGCCAGAATCAGCCCCAGCATTTT.